These 19 T cell receptor beta chains originate from one sample sequenced in a study of cytomegalovirus exposure and HLA in healthy donors. PCR was performed using 60 Vbeta and 13 Jbeta primers. Data came from immunoSEQ multiplex PCR; TCRdb stores just in-frame clones and leaves some out. Among 85,000 to 110,000 clones listed, roughly 66% were seen once. Sequencing used PBMCs. Receptors originate from a woman between 50 and 59 years old in good health and CMV-seronegative.

This clone was observed a handful of times. In DNA, the CDR3 is TGTGCCATCAGTGGGCGGGTTACCTACGAGCAGTACTTC. Its translation is CAISGRVTYEQYF. This chain links TRBV10-3 with TRBJ2-7, with TRBD2 as a possible D gene (5 bases). The CDR3 length is 13 residues. The germline gives CDR1 ENHRY, CDR2 SYGVKD. The ends were cut back, 4 bases at V and 2 bases at J, with 9 bases in the middle.

This CDR3 reads CASNVGILAGGPLFF. The CDR3, as DNA: TGTGCCAGTAATGTCGGGATACTAGCGGGAGGGCCGTTGTTCTTC. This chain joins TRBV19 and TRBJ2-1, with TRBD2 matching over 13 bases. The germline V gene encodes CDR1 LNHDA and CDR2 SQIVND (reference sequence). V was pared by 7 bases and J by 15 bases, with 15 bases of the junction left unmatched. The CDR3 has 15 amino acids.

The chain has TRBV18 and TRBJ2-6; D possibly corresponds to TRBD2 (6 bases). Trimming removed 2 bases from V and 4 bases from J, with 9 bases in between. The CDR3 runs 15 residues. From germline, CDR1 is KGHSH and CDR2 LQKENI. The CDR3 DNA is TGTGCCAGCTCACCAGGGACTTTGGGGGCCAACGTCCTGACTTTC. Translating gives CASSPGTLGANVLTF.

Notes on this clone: The junction departs from the called germline gene at one end, perhaps through a read error. This CDR3 reads CAASRDQGAEAFF. The CDR3 nucleotides read TGTGCCGCCAGCAGAGATCAGGGTGCTGAAGCTTTCTTT. The V call is TRBV15, the J call TRBJ1-1; weak D call: TRBD1 (5 bases). This CDR3 has 13 residues. Germline V gene lookup returns CDR1 LNHNV and CDR2 YYDKDF (reference sequence).

This chain connects TRBV6-6 to TRBJ2-7; D gene unclear. Germline CDR1 and CDR2: MNHNY and SVGAGI (reference sequence). V was cut by 0 bases and J by 2 bases, with 5 bases left in between. The CDR3 runs to 13 residues. CDR3 nucleotide sequence: TGTGCCAGCAGTTACTCGTTAGCCTACGAGCAGTACTTC. Its protein product is CASSYSLAYEQYF.

This sequence joins TRBV28 and TRBJ2-7, with D possibly TRBD2 on 6 matching bases. Germline values: CDR1 MDHEN, CDR2 SYDVKM. The CDR3 covers 16 residues. The V end lost 7 bases, the J end lost 0 bases, and 19 bases lay between the germline ends. The CDR3 nucleotides are TGTGCCAGCATTAGGACCACCGGGACTCCCTCCTACGAGCAGTACTTC. It encodes CASIRTTGTPSYEQYF.

The chain has TRBV19 and TRBJ2-1; a possible D gene is TRBD2 (6 bases). Germline V lookup: CDR1 LNHDA, CDR2 SQIVND (reference sequence). CDR3 size: 15 residues. The V and J ends lost 9 bases and 6 bases respectively, with 21 bases between them. CDR3 protein: CASNQNSGSLNEQFF. CDR3 sequence (DNA): TGTGCCAGCAATCAGAATAGCGGAAGTCTCAATGAGCAGTTCTTC.

J is TRBJ2-3 and V is TRBV7-9; perhaps TRBD1 as D (5 bases). Looked up from germline, CDR1 is SEHNR and CDR2 is FQNEAQ (reference sequence). Trimming pared 5 bases from V and 0 bases from J, leaving 12 bases between. This CDR3 comprises 15 residues. Here the CDR3 reads CASSPGQESTDTQYF. DNA for the CDR3: TGTGCCAGCAGCCCAGGGCAGGAGAGCACAGATACGCAGTATTTT.

This clone showed up just once. The chain employs TRBV5-1 and TRBJ1-2; D is unresolved. Trimming stripped 4 bases from V and 0 bases from J, with 16 bases between. Germline values: CDR1 SGHRS, CDR2 YFSETQ. The CDR3 runs 16 residues. The CDR3, as DNA: TGCGCCAGCAGCAAGCTGGACTTCCAAGCTAACTATGGCTACACCTTC. This sequence encodes CASSKLDFQANYGYTF.

The chain employs TRBV7-2 and TRBJ2-7; D is perhaps TRBD1 (6 bases). V lost 0 bases to trimming and J lost 7 bases, with 13 bases between them. In germline, CDR1 is SGHTA, CDR2 FQGNSA. The CDR3 extends over 14 amino acids. For the CDR3, the DNA is TGTGCCAGCAGCTTAGCGTGGGGGCCCCGGGAGCAGTACTTC. It translates to CASSLAWGPREQYF.

The chain links TRBV10-2 to TRBJ1-5; D is ambiguous. The germline V gene has CDR1 WSHSY and CDR2 SAAADI. CDR3 length: 13 residues. V lost 6 bases to trimming and J lost 0 bases, with 6 bases between them. The CDR3 loop reads CASRQNSNQPQHF. The DNA of the CDR3 is TGCGCCAGCAGGCAGAATAGCAATCAGCCCCAGCATTTT.

V gene TRBV2 combines with J gene TRBJ1-2, with unresolved D. Germline CDR1 and CDR2: SNHLY and FYNNEI. The CDR3 totals 14 residues. Deletions cut 4 bases from V and 4 bases from J, with 13 bases between. The CDR3 DNA follows: TGTGCCAGCAGTGCAGGATCGGCCTCCTATGGCTACACCTTC. It translates to CASSAGSASYGYTF.

The rearrangement joins TRBV4-1 to TRBJ2-3, with TRBD2 identical over 10 bases. Germline CDR1 reads MGHRA; CDR2 reads YSYEKL. The CDR3 sequence is 16 residues long. The trim removed 1 base at V and 6 bases at J, leaving 7 bases unmatched. The CDR3 nucleotides read TGCGCCAGCAGCCAAGCTCAAGCGGGAGGGTTTGATACGCAGTATTTT. Translated: CASSQAQAGGFDTQYF.

V is TRBV2 and J is TRBJ1-4, with TRBD1 as a possible D gene (6 bases). V lost 1 base, J lost 7 bases, and 16 bases lay in between. CDR1 and CDR2 from the germline V gene are SNHLY and FYNNEI. The CDR3 loop spans 16 amino acids. The CDR3 bases are TGTGCCAGCAGTGAAGGGACAGCCAGAACGTCTGAAAAACTGTTTTTT. Its translation: CASSEGTARTSEKLFF.

The V and J genes are TRBV28 and TRBJ1-2, with 9 bases identical to TRBD1. CDR3 size: 16 residues. Trimming cost V 6 bases and J 2 bases; bases outside gene matches: 10. The germline V gene encodes CDR1 MDHEN and CDR2 SYDVKM. The chain's CDR3 is CASSPHVQGANYGYTF. Written as DNA, the CDR3 is TGTGCCAGCAGCCCACACGTACAGGGGGCGAACTATGGCTACACCTTC.

The V and J genes are TRBV2 and TRBJ1-5; D not resolved. Trimming removed 6 bases at V and 5 bases at J, with 11 bases between. Per the germline V gene, CDR1 is SNHLY and CDR2 is FYNNEI. The CDR3 consists of 13 residues. The CDR3 sequence is CASRMGPDQPQHF. The CDR3 region has the DNA TGTGCCAGCAGGATGGGCCCCGATCAGCCCCAGCATTTT.

The chain recombines TRBV30 with TRBJ2-7; D is undetermined. Germline V gene sequence: CDR1 GTSNPN, CDR2 SVGIG (reference sequence). V shed 5 bases and J shed 3 bases, with 14 bases lying between them. The CDR3 covers 13 residues. CDR3 protein: CAWAPSRYYEQYF. Here the CDR3 DNA reads TGTGCCTGGGCCCCGTCTCGCTACTACGAGCAGTACTTC.

This chain joins TRBV9 and TRBJ2-1, with 8 bases fitting TRBD2. CDR1 and CDR2 (germline): SGDLS, YYNGEE. The trim removed 6 bases at V and 7 bases at J, leaving 12 bases unmatched. The CDR3 spans 15 residues. The CDR3 sequence is CASTKAGGQMNEQFF. The CDR3, as DNA: TGTGCCAGCACTAAGGCGGGAGGTCAAATGAATGAGCAGTTCTTC.

The genes are TRBV14 and TRBJ2-5, with D perhaps TRBD1 (6 bases). The CDR3 is made up of 13 amino acids. The V and J ends lost 3 bases and 5 bases respectively, with 10 bases between them. The germline V gene has CDR1 SGHDN and CDR2 FVKESK. The CDR3 DNA follows: TGTGCCAGCAGCCATCTGGGGGCTGAGACCCAGTACTTC. This codes for CASSHLGAETQYF. Full variable domain (rest looked up from reference TRBV14 and TRBJ2-5): EAGVTQFPSHSVIEKGQTVTLRCDPISGHDNLYWYRRVMGKEIKFLLHFVKESKQDESGMPNNRFLAERTGGTYSTLKVQPAELEDSGVYFCASSHLGAETQYFGPGTRLLVL.